The text below deals with one T cell receptor beta chain. The PCR ran on 60 Vbeta and 13 Jbeta primers. Assay: immunoSEQ multiplex PCR; the TCRdb copy retains only in-frame clones and omits some. The table lists about 120,000 clones, about 76% of them singletons, with about 2% in the top ten. The sample is drawn from a study of cytomegalovirus exposure and HLA in healthy donors. Study-level background: When 350 to 500 donors were genotyped, more than 70% of them were found to fall in the Caucasian-associated ancestry cluster.

Germline lookup yields CDR1 SGHRS and CDR2 YFSETQ. CDR3 length equals 19 residues. The J segment lost 0 bases and the V segment lost 0 bases, leaving 8 bases of the junction unmatched. The source material was PBMCs. This TCR came from a woman between 35 and 50 years old in good health and CMV-seronegative. This chain connects TRBV5-1 to TRBJ2-2; TRBD2 matches at 10 bases. The DNA of the CDR3 is TGCGCCAGCAGCTTGGGCGCAAAGGGACTAGCGCCGAACACCGGGGAGCTGTTTTTT. This sequence encodes CASSLGAKGLAPNTGELFF.